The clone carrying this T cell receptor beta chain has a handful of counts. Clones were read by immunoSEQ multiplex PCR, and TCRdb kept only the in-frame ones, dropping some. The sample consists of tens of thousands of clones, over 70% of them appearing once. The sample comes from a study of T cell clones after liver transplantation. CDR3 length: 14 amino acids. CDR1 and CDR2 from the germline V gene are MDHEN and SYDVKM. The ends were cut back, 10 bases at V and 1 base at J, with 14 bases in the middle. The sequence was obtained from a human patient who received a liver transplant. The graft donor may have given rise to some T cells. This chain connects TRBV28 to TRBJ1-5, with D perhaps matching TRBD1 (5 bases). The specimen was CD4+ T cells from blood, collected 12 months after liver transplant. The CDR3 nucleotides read TGTGCCATCAGGGACTCCCGCAGCAATCAGCCCCAGCATTTT. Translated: CAIRDSRSNQPQHF.